The entry below describes one T cell receptor (beta chain). Its antigen remains unidentified. V was trimmed by 0 bases and J by 6 bases, leaving 19 bases between them. This CDR3 is 17 amino acids long. Germline CDR1 is MGHRA and CDR2 is YSYEKL. The protocol was immunoSEQ multiplex PCR, while the TCRdb copy is restricted to in-frame clones and leaves out a portion. The profile shows some 10,000 clones, 64% of them singletons. The data originate from a study of early stage breast cancer tumors. Study information: ER+/PR+/HER2- status applied to about 75% of the 16 invasive breast tumors. Study-wide points: Tumors had approximately 2.5-fold higher T cell density than normal breast. Unsorted bulk genomic DNA sequencing lacked pairing and functional marker data.

This TCR came from a person between 60 and 69 years old with breast cancer. The rearrangement links TRBV4-1 to TRBJ2-3; tentative D call: TRBD2 (5 bases). The sample taken for sequencing was breast tumor tissue. The DNA for the CDR3 is TGCGCCAGCAGCCAAGAAGGCGGGCCCTACCAGGTGGATACGCAGTATTTT. Translation: CASSQEGGPYQVDTQYF.